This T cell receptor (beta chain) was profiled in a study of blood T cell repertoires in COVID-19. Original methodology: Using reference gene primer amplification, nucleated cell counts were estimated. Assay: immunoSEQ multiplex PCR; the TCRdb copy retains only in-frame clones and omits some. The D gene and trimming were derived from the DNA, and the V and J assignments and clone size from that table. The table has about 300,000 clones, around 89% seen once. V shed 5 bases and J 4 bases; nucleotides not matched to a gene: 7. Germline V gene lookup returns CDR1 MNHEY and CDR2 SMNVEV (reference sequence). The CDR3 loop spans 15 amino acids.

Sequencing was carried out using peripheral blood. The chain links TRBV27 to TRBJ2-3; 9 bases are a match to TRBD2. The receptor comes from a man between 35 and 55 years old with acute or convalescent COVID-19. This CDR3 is CASSIYAGGPDTQYF. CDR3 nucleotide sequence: TGTGCCAGCAGTATTTATGCGGGGGGGCCAGATACGCAGTATTTT.